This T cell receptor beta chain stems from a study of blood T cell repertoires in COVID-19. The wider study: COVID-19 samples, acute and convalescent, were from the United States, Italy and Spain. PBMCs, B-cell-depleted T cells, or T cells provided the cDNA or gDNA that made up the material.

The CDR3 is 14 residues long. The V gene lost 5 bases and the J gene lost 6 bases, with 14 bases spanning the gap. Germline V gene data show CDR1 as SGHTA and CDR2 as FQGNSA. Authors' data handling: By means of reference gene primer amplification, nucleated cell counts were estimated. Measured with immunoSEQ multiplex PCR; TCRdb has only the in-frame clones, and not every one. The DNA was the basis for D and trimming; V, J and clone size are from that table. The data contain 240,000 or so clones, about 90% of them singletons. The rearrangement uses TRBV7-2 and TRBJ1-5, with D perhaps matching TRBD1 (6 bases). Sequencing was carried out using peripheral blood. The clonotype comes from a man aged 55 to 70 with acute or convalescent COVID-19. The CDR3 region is CASSEGGVFQPQHF. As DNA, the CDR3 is TGTGCCAGCAGCGAGGGGGGGGTTTTTCAGCCCCAGCATTTT.